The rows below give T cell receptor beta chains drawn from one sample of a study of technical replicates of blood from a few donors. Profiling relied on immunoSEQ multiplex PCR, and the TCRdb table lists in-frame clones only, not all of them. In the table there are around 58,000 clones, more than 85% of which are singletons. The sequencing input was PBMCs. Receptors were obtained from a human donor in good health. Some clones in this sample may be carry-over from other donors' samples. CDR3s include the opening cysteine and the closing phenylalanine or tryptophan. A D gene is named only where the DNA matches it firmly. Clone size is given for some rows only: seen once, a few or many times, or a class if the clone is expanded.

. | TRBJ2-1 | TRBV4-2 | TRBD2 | CASSQDQSGLPRFF | TGTGCCAGCAGCCAAGATCAGTCGGGACTACCTAGGTTCTTC
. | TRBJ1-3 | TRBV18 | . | CASSPNQAGSDGNTIYF | TGTGCCAGCTCACCAAATCAGGCAGGGTCAGATGGAAACACCATATATTTT
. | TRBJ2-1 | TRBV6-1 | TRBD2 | CASSEAGRKNEQFF | TGTGCCAGCAGTGAGGCCGGGAGGAAAAATGAGCAGTTCTTC
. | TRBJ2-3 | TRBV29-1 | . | CSVVLTTDTQYF | TGCAGCGTTGTACTCACCACAGATACGCAGTATTTT
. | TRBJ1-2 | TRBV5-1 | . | CASSLGQDFYGYTF | TGCGCCAGCAGCTTGGGGCAGGATTTCTATGGCTACACCTTC
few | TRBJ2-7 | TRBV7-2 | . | CASTGPGTTYEQYF | TGTGCCAGCACCGGCCCCGGGACAACCTACGAGCAGTACTTC
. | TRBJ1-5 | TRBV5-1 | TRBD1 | CASSLSGGANQPQHF | TGCGCCAGCAGCTTGTCAGGGGGCGCCAATCAGCCCCAGCATTTT
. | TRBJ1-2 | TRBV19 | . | CASSIVAERPYTF | TGTGCCAGTAGTATAGTAGCAGAGAGACCCTACACCTTC
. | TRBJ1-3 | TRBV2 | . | CASSSPRQAERSGNTIYF | TGTGCCAGCAGTTCTCCGCGACAGGCAGAGCGCTCTGGAAACACCATATATTTT
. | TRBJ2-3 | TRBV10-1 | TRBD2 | CASGSGGNTDTQYF | TGCGCCAGCGGTAGCGGGGGGAACACAGATACGCAGTATTTT
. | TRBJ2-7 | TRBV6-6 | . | CASRSGNYEQYF | TGTGCCAGCAGGTCAGGGAACTACGAGCAGTACTTC
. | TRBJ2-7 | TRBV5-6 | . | CASSPGGPLGEQYF | TGTGCCAGCAGCCCCGGGGGGCCCCTTGGGGAGCAGTACTTC
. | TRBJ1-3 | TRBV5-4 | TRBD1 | CASSADREGNTIYF | TGTGCCAGCAGCGCGGACAGGGAGGGAAACACCATATATTTT
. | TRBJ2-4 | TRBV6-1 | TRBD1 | CASSERGQGAKNIQYF | TGTGCCAGCAGTGAGAGGGGACAGGGAGCCAAAAACATTCAGTACTTC
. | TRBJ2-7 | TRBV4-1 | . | CASSQVGGEQYF | TGCGCCAGCAGCCAAGTGGGGGGCGAGCAGTACTTC
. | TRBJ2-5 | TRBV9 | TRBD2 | CASSPLSGGKETQYF | TGTGCCAGCAGCCCCCTTTCGGGAGGGAAAGAGACCCAGTACTTC
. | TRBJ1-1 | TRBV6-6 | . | CASNTGMNTEAFF | TGTGCCAGCAACACGGGGATGAACACTGAAGCTTTCTTT
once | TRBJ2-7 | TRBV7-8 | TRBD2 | CASSLASGRGREQYF | TGTGCCAGCAGCTTAGCAAGCGGGAGGGGGCGCGAGCAGTACTTC
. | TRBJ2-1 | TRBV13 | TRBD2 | CASSRERGGPNEQFF | TGTGCCAGCAGCCGGGAGCGGGGGGGCCCCAATGAGCAGTTCTTC
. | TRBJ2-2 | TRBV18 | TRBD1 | CASSPPGTDDTGELFF | TGTGCCAGCTCACCACCCGGGACAGATGACACCGGGGAGCTGTTTTTT
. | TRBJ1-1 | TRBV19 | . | CASSIIPATGRAFF | TGTGCCAGTAGTATAATCCCAGCCACGGGTAGAGCTTTCTTT
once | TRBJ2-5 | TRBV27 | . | CASSLRRAETQYF | TGTGCCAGCAGTTTACGGAGGGCAGAAACCCAGTACTTC
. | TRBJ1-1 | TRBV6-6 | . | CASSASGSTEAFF | TGTGCCAGCAGCGCCTCAGGTAGCACTGAAGCTTTCTTT
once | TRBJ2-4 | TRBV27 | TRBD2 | CASRSTSGTKNIQYF | TGTGCCAGCAGATCGACTAGCGGGACCAAAAACATTCAGTACTTC
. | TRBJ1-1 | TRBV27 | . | CASSLFPGNTEAFF | TGTGCCAGCAGTTTATTTCCAGGGAACACTGAAGCTTTCTTT
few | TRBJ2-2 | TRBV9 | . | CASSVGAGGELFF | TGTGCCAGCAGCGTAGGGGCAGGCGGGGAGCTGTTTTTT
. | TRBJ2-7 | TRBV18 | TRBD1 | CASSQGQGKSYEQYF | TGTGCCAGCTCACAAGGACAGGGAAAATCCTACGAGCAGTACTTC
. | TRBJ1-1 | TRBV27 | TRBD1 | CASRKGQGVEAFF | TGTGCCAGCAGGAAGGGACAGGGGGTTGAAGCTTTCTTT
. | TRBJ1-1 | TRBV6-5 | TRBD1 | CASRRKGASNTEAFF | TGTGCCAGCAGAAGAAAGGGGGCCTCGAACACTGAAGCTTTCTTT
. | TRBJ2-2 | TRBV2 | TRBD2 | CASSPNGLAGGGELFF | TGTGCCAGCAGTCCGAATGGACTAGCGGGAGGGGGGGAGCTGTTTTTT
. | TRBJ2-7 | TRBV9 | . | CASSVAPLSGEQYF | TGTGCCAGCAGCGTAGCCCCCCTCTCGGGCGAGCAGTACTTC
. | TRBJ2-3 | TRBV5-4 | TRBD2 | CASSHRLAGSTDTQYF | TGTGCCAGCAGCCACCGACTAGCGGGAAGCACAGATACGCAGTATTTT
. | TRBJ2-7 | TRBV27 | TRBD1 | CASSSQGQGRHEQYF | TGTGCCAGCAGTTCACAGGGACAGGGGCGACACGAGCAGTACTTC
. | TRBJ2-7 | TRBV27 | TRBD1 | CASSLWDRAHEQYF | TGTGCCAGCAGTTTATGGGACAGGGCCCACGAGCAGTACTTC
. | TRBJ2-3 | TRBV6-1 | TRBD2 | CASSVLAGSTDTQYF | TGTGCCAGCAGTGTGCTAGCGGGGAGCACAGATACGCAGTATTTT
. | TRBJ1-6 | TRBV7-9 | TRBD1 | CASSPSGQGNSPLHF | TGTGCCAGCAGCCCTTCGGGACAGGGAAATTCACCCCTCCACTTT
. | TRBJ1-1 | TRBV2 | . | CATTSTGSSTEAFF | TGTGCCACAACCTCCACAGGGTCCAGCACTGAAGCTTTCTTT
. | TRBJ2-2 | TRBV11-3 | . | CASSFGSWTGELFF | TGTGCCAGCAGCTTTGGGAGTTGGACCGGGGAGCTGTTTTTT
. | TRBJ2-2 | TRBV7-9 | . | CASSLRPSRNTGELFF | TGTGCCAGCAGCTTACGTCCTAGCCGGAACACCGGGGAGCTGTTTTTT
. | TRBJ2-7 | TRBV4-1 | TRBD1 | CASSQDRDSPYEQYF | TGCGCCAGCAGCCAAGATCGGGACAGCCCCTACGAGCAGTACTTC
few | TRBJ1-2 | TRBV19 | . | CASNPTGNYGYTF | TGTGCCAGTAACCCTACAGGGAACTATGGCTACACCTTC
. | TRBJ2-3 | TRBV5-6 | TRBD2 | CASSLRLAGGDTQYF | TGTGCCAGCAGCTTGAGACTAGCGGGGGGAGATACGCAGTATTTT
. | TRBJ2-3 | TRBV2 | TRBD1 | CASRSGGSTDTQYF | TGTGCCAGCCGCTCAGGGGGCAGCACAGATACGCAGTATTTT
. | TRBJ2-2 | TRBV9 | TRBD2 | CASSSGLAGANTGELFF | TGTGCCAGCAGCTCGGGACTAGCGGGGGCGAACACCGGGGAGCTGTTTTTT
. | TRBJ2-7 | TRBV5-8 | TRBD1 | CASSADRGEQYF | TGTGCCAGCAGCGCGGACAGGGGCGAGCAGTACTTC
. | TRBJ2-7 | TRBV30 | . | CAWSSGGSEQYF | TGTGCCTGGAGTTCCGGTGGTTCCGAGCAGTACTTC
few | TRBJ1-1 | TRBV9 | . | CASSVAQMNTEAFF | TGTGCCAGCAGCGTAGCGCAGATGAACACTGAAGCTTTCTTT
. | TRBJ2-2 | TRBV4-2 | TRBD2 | CASSHSGRESGELFF | TGTGCCAGCAGCCACTCGGGGCGGGAGTCCGGGGAGCTGTTTTTT
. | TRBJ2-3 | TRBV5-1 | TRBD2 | CASSSQRGALSTDTQYF | TGCGCCAGCAGCTCCCAGCGGGGGGCCCTTAGCACAGATACGCAGTATTTT
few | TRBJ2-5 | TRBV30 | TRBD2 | CAWSVMRSGRRETQYF | TGTGCCTGGAGTGTTATGAGGAGCGGGAGGAGAGAGACCCAGTACTTC
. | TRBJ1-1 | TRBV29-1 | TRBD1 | CSAPGQVSTEAFF | TGCAGCGCACCGGGACAGGTGTCCACTGAAGCTTTCTTT
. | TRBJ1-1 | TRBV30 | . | CAWIKTGRNTEAFF | TGTGCCTGGATTAAGACAGGTAGGAACACTGAAGCTTTCTTT
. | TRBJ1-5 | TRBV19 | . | CASSLTPIQPQHF | TGTGCCAGTAGTCTAACCCCGATTCAGCCCCAGCATTTT
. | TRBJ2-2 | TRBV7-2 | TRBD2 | CASSQIGTSGRATGELFF | TGTGCCAGCAGCCAGATTGGGACTAGCGGGAGGGCCACCGGGGAGCTGTTTTTT
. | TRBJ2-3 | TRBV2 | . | CASSDGRTTDTQYF | TGTGCCAGCAGTGATGGGAGAACCACAGATACGCAGTATTTT
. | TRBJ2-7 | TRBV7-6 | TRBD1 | CASSFRQGTEQYF | TGTGCCAGCAGCTTCCGACAGGGGACCGAGCAGTACTTC
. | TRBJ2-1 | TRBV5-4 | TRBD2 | CASIPTPGGGQFF | TGTGCCAGCATTCCGACCCCGGGGGGAGGGCAGTTCTTC
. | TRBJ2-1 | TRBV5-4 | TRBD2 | CASSPGGVAGYNEQFF | TGTGCCAGCAGCCCTGGCGGGGTAGCGGGTTACAATGAGCAGTTCTTC
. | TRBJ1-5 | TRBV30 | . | CAWSVSSNQPQHF | TGTGCCTGGAGTGTGAGTAGCAATCAGCCCCAGCATTTT
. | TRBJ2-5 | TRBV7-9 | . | CATWTFEETQYF | TGTGCCACCTGGACTTTCGAAGAGACCCAGTACTTC